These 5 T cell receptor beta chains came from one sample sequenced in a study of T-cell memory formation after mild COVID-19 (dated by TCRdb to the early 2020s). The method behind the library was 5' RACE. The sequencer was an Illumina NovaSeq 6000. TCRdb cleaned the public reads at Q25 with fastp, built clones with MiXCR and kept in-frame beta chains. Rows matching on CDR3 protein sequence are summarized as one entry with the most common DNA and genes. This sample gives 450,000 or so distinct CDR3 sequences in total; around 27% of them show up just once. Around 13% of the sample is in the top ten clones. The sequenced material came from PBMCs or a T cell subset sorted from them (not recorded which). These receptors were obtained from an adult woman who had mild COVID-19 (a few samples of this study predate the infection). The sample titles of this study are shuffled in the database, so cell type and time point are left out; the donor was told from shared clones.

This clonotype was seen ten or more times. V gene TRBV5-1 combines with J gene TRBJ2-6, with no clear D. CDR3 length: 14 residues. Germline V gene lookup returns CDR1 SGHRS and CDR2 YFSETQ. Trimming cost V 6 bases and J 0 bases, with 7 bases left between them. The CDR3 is CASTPGSGANVLTF. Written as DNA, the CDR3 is TGCGCCAGCACCCCGGGCTCTGGGGCCAACGTCCTGACTTTC.

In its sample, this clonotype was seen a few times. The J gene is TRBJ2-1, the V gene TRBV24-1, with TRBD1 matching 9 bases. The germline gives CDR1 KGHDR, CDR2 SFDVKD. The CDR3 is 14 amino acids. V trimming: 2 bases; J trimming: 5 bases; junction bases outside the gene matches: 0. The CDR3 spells CATSDWTGDNEQFF. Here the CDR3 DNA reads TGTGCCACCAGTGATTGGACAGGGGACAATGAGCAGTTCTTC.

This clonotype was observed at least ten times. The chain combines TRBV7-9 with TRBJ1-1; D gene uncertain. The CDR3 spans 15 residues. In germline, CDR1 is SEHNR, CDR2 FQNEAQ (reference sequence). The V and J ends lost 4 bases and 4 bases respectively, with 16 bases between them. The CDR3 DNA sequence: TGTGCCAGCAGCTCCTCCCGACACAAATCCACTGAAGCTTTCTTT. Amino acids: CASSSSRHKSTEAFF.

CDR3 bases: TGCAGTGCTAATAGCGGCAGCACAGATACGCAGTATTTT. This encodes CSANSGSTDTQYF. The chain joins TRBV20-1 to TRBJ2-3, with D possibly TRBD2 on 6 matching bases. The CDR3 extends over 13 amino acids. CDR1 is DFQATT, CDR2 SNEGSKA, per germline (reference sequence). V was pared by 4 bases and J by 0 bases, with 8 bases between.

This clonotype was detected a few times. The CDR3 coding sequence is TGTGCCTGGAGTGTCGTGACTCCTGGCGCCGGGGAGCTGTTTTTT. As protein: CAWSVVTPGAGELFF. The chain couples TRBV30 to TRBJ2-2; no reliable D call. Germline CDR1 and CDR2: GTSNPN and SVGIG (reference sequence). This CDR3 has 15 residues. The V end lost 0 bases, the J end lost 6 bases, and 14 bases lay between the germline ends.